The 27 T cell receptor beta chains below come from one sample, sequenced in a study of blood T cell repertoires in COVID-19. Profiled with immunoSEQ multiplex PCR; TCRdb holds only in-frame clones, not every one. The profile shows about 150,000 clones, around 89% of them singletons. The sample comprised peripheral blood. These receptors were collected from a man in his sixties with active or convalescent COVID-19.

This chain links TRBV7-8 with TRBJ1-4; D is uncertain. V shed 5 bases and J shed 4 bases, with 14 bases lying between them. This CDR3 has 15 residues. From germline, CDR1 is SGHVS and CDR2 FQNEAQ. CDR3 sequence reads: CASSPITGFNEKLFF. In nucleotides, the CDR3 is TGTGCCAGCAGCCCTATTACGGGGTTTAATGAAAAACTGTTTTTT.

V gene TRBV7-9 combines with J gene TRBJ1-2, with D maybe TRBD1 (6 bases). V gave up 7 bases and J gave up 6 bases, with 15 bases separating them. This CDR3 spans 13 amino acids. Germline V lookup: CDR1 SEHNR, CDR2 FQNEAQ (reference sequence). CDR3 nucleotide sequence: TGTGCCAGCACCCTGACAGGTCCAGATGGCTACACCTTC. Protein product: CASTLTGPDGYTF.

This clone appeared once. The chain uses TRBV6-5 and TRBJ1-5; weak D call: TRBD1 (5 bases). V was clipped by 2 bases and J by 2 bases, with 7 bases between them. CDR1 is MNHEY, CDR2 SVGAGI, per germline. The CDR3 consists of 14 residues. CDR3 coding DNA: TGTGCCAGCAGTTACAGGGGCGGCAATCAGCCCCAGCATTTT. Translating it yields CASSYRGGNQPQHF.

This clone turned up a few times. The chain employs TRBV4-1 and TRBJ2-7; maybe TRBD2 (5 bases). In germline, CDR1 is MGHRA, CDR2 YSYEKL. The CDR3 sequence is 16 residues long. The ends were cut back, 1 base at V and 2 bases at J, with 15 bases in the middle. The chain's CDR3 is CASSQARVPPPYEQYF. As DNA, the CDR3 is TGCGCCAGCAGCCAAGCGCGGGTCCCTCCGCCCTACGAGCAGTACTTC.

This sequence joins TRBV3-1 (or the pseudogene TRBV3-2) and TRBJ1-2; 7 positions match TRBD1. The CDR3 covers 14 residues. V lost 6 bases and J lost 2; bases outside the gene matches: 6. Germline-derived CDR1 and CDR2 are LGHDT and YNNKEL (reference sequence). CDR3 nucleotides: TGTGCCAGCAGTGGGACAGCCTTAAACTATGGCTACACCTTC. This translates into CASSGTALNYGYTF.

The J gene is TRBJ1-3, the V gene TRBV7-2, with TRBD1 matching 12 bases. V was clipped by 4 bases and J by 1 base; unmatched bases: 8. Per the germline V gene, CDR1 is SGHTA and CDR2 is FQGNSA. This CDR3 spans 18 amino acids. CDR3 DNA sequence: TGTGCCAGCAGCTCCCCCGGGACAGGGGGCGCATCTGGAAACACCATATATTTT. Protein sequence: CASSSPGTGGASGNTIYF. The whole variable domain, remainder taken from reference TRBV7-2 and TRBJ1-3, is GAGVSQSPSNKVTEKGKDVELRCDPISGHTALYWYRQSLGQGLEFLIYFQGNSAPDKSGLPSDRFSAERTGGSVSTLTIQRTQQEDSAVYLCASSSPGTGGASGNTIYFGEGSWLTVV.

This chain links TRBV5-5 with TRBJ2-3, with TRBD2 as a possible D gene (5 bases). The CDR3 spans 14 residues. Trimming removed 5 bases from V and 4 bases from J, with 14 bases in between. Per germline, CDR1 SGHKS and CDR2 YYEKEE (reference sequence). CDR3 coding DNA: TGTGCCAGCAGGCCGGGATCCACATCAGATACGCAGTATTTT. Its protein product is CASRPGSTSDTQYF.

This chain uses TRBV2 with TRBJ1-2; the match to TRBD1 covers 9 bases. The V gene's germline CDR1 is SNHLY and CDR2 FYNNEI. The CDR3 contains 15 residues. The J segment lost 4 bases and the V segment lost 6 bases, leaving 9 bases of the junction unmatched. CDR3 loop: CASRNAGQGVYGYTF. CDR3 coding DNA: TGTGCCAGCAGGAACGCGGGACAGGGAGTCTATGGCTACACCTTC.

This sequence joins TRBV27 and TRBJ2-5, with 8 bases identical to TRBD2. Per the germline V gene, CDR1 is MNHEY and CDR2 is SMNVEV (reference sequence). The CDR3 covers 16 residues. V gave up 3 bases and J gave up 0 bases; unmatched junction bases: 6. The CDR3 DNA is TGTGCCAGCAGTTTTGATAGCGGGACCTACCAAGAGACCCAGTACTTC. This translates into CASSFDSGTYQETQYF.

This chain uses TRBV24-1 with TRBJ2-3; D gene unclear. The CDR3 has 13 amino acids. The germline V gene encodes CDR1 KGHDR and CDR2 SFDVKD. The V gene lost 0 bases and the J gene lost 6 bases, with 6 bases spanning the gap. The CDR3 DNA sequence: TGTGCCACCAGTGATTTGGACTCTGATACGCAGTATTTT. Translated, it gives CATSDLDSDTQYF.

J is TRBJ1-5 and V is TRBV7-2, with 8 bases lining up with TRBD1. Germline assignment: CDR1 SGHTA and CDR2 FQGNSA. This CDR3 has 16 amino acids. J lost 6 bases, V lost 4 bases, and 11 bases had no gene match. CDR3: CASSSPDRVPSQPQHF. CDR3 sequence (DNA): TGTGCCAGCAGCTCCCCGGACAGGGTGCCAAGTCAGCCCCAGCATTTT.

The chain combines TRBV28 with TRBJ1-1, with TRBD1 identical over 7 bases. J gave up 4 bases and V 6 bases, and 8 bases lay outside the gene matches. The germline gives CDR1 MDHEN, CDR2 SYDVKM. The CDR3 runs to 14 residues. The CDR3 DNA is TGTGCCAGCAGCCTCTCTCAGGGGGGCACTGAAGCTTTCTTT. It codes for CASSLSQGGTEAFF.

V is TRBV30 and J is TRBJ1-6; tentatively, D is TRBD1 (5 bases). V was shortened by 0 bases and J by 6 bases, with 15 bases between the two germline ends. In germline, CDR1 is GTSNPN, CDR2 SVGIG (reference sequence). The CDR3 covers 16 residues. The CDR3 here is CAWSVPGERGNSPLHF. Here the CDR3 DNA reads TGTGCCTGGAGTGTACCGGGGGAACGGGGTAATTCACCCCTCCACTTT.

This clone was detected only once. The chain links TRBV27 to TRBJ2-2, with 8 nucleotides matching TRBD1. CDR1 is MNHEY and CDR2 is SMNVEV in the germline V gene (reference sequence). The ends lost 6 bases at V and 6 bases at J; junction bases unmatched: 12. CDR3 size: 16 residues. CDR3 protein: CASRTFGTGLPGELFF. CDR3 coding DNA: TGTGCCAGCAGAACTTTTGGGACAGGCTTACCCGGGGAGCTGTTTTTT.

The J gene is TRBJ1-2, the V gene TRBV7-9; TRBD1 aligns across 7 bases. The CDR3 is 15 amino acids. Germline V gene data show CDR1 as SEHNR and CDR2 as FQNEAQ (reference sequence). After removal of 5 bases from V and 1 base from J, the junction contained 7 bases not matched to a gene. The CDR3 region is CASSRGQGGNYGYTF. As DNA, the CDR3 is TGTGCCAGCAGCCGTGGGCAGGGGGGTAACTATGGCTACACCTTC.

The CDR3 DNA sequence: TGTGCCAGCAGCTTCGCCCTTAGCACTGAAGCTTTCTTT. Its protein product is CASSFALSTEAFF. The genes are TRBV7-3 and TRBJ1-1, with unresolved D. Germline CDR1 SGHTA, CDR2 FQGTGA. The CDR3 extends over 13 amino acids. V dropped 3 bases and J dropped 4 bases, with 9 bases sitting between them. The whole variable domain, remainder taken from reference TRBV7-3 and TRBJ1-1, is GAGVSQTPSNKVTEKGKYVELRCDPISGHTALYWYRQSLGQGPEFLIYFQGTGAADDSGLPNDRFFAVRPEGSVSTLKIQRTERGDSAVYLCASSFALSTEAFFGQGTRLTVV.

The chain is built from TRBV20-1 and TRBJ2-1, with D tentatively TRBD2 (5 bases). Trimming took 6 bases from V and 8 from J, leaving 11 bases between them. Germline V lookup: CDR1 DFQATT, CDR2 SNEGSKA (reference sequence). The CDR3 is 11 residues long. The CDR3 nucleotides are TGCAGTGCAACACTAGTGGATGAGCAGTTCTTC. The encoded protein is CSATLVDEQFF.

This clone was recorded a few times. V usage is TRBV29-1 and J usage is TRBJ2-7; no firm D call. CDR1 and CDR2 (germline): SQVTM, ANQGSEA. This CDR3 has 12 residues. V was clipped by 4 bases and J by 2 bases, with 9 bases between them. The CDR3 DNA is TGCAGCGTTGCCGCCAGTCCCTACGAGCAGTACTTC. Translation: CSVAASPYEQYF.

This chain uses TRBV5-1 with TRBJ2-1, with TRBD1 identical over 7 bases. CDR1 and CDR2 from the germline V gene are SGHRS and YFSETQ. CDR3 length: 12 amino acids. The trim removed 0 bases at V and 12 bases at J, leaving 3 bases unmatched. CDR3 bases: TGCGCCAGCAGCTTGGGGACAGGCGCGCAGTTCTTC. The encoded protein is CASSLGTGAQFF.

The CDR3 loop reads CASSQDAKFTDTQYF. CDR3 nucleotide sequence: TGCGCCAGCAGCCAAGACGCGAAGTTCACAGATACGCAGTATTTT. The chain links TRBV4-3 to TRBJ2-3; the D is unclear. Germline V CDR1 and CDR2: LGHNA, YSLEER. The CDR3 consists of 15 residues. The V end lost 0 bases, the J end lost 2 bases, and 9 bases lay between the germline ends.

The chain recombines TRBV5-4 with TRBJ1-1; 10 bases are a match to TRBD1. Per the germline V gene, CDR1 is SGHNT and CDR2 is YYREEE (reference sequence). This CDR3 spans 15 amino acids. V was pared by 4 bases and J by 1 base, with 4 bases of the junction left unmatched. The CDR3 DNA follows: TGTGCCAGCAGCCAGAGGGACAGGGGGAACACTGAAGCTTTCTTT. Amino acids: CASSQRDRGNTEAFF.

This clone was counted only a few times. Other DNA sequences in the sample encode the same CDR3. The chain has TRBV15 and TRBJ1-5; 9 bases agree with TRBD1. There are 14 residues in the CDR3. CDR1 is LNHNV, CDR2 YYDKDF, per germline (reference sequence). With 8 bases clipped from V and 6 bases from J, the junction kept 8 bases outside the gene matches. The CDR3 loop reads CATSRDRVSQPQHF. CDR3 nucleotide sequence: TGTGCCACCTCCCGGGACAGGGTGAGTCAGCCCCAGCATTTT.

The genes are TRBV28 and TRBJ1-1; weak D call: TRBD1 (5 bases). The ends were cut back, 8 bases at V and 0 bases at J, with 13 bases in the middle. Germline lookup yields CDR1 MDHEN and CDR2 SYDVKM. The CDR3 runs to 14 residues. This CDR3 reads CASREGLLNTEAFF. The CDR3, as DNA: TGTGCCAGCCGGGAGGGGTTATTGAACACTGAAGCTTTCTTT.

The rearrangement links TRBV19 to TRBJ1-5; D uncertain. The CDR3 spans 12 residues. Germline-derived CDR1 and CDR2 are LNHDA and SQIVND (reference sequence). With 3 bases removed from V and 11 bases from J, the gap between germline ends came to 11 bases. The CDR3 sequence is CASSMLDQTQHF. For the CDR3, the DNA is TGTGCCAGTAGTATGCTAGACCAGACCCAGCATTTT. The whole variable domain, filled in from reference TRBV19 and TRBJ1-5, reads DGGITQSPKYLFRKEGQNVTLSCEQNLNHDAMYWYRQDPGQGLRLIYYSQIVNDFQKGDIAEGYSVSREKKESFPLTVTSAQKNPTAFYLCASSMLDQTQHFGDGTRLSIL.

V and J are TRBV28 and TRBJ1-5; D may be TRBD1 (6 bases). The CDR3 extends over 13 amino acids. Trimming cost V 8 bases and J 6 bases, with 14 bases left between them. CDR1 is MDHEN and CDR2 is SYDVKM in the germline V gene. The DNA for the CDR3 is TGTGCCAGCCTCCCGGGGGGCGGTCAGCCCCAGCATTTT. Protein sequence: CASLPGGGQPQHF.

V usage is TRBV5-5 and J usage is TRBJ2-1; 8 nucleotides line up with TRBD2. CDR3 length: 15 amino acids. The ends lost 1 base at V and 7 bases at J; junction bases unmatched: 7. Germline assignment: CDR1 SGHKS and CDR2 YYEKEE (reference sequence). CDR3 residues: CASSLLSGDLNEQFF. DNA of the CDR3: TGTGCCAGCAGCTTGCTTAGCGGGGATTTGAATGAGCAGTTCTTC.

The chain employs TRBV5-4 and TRBJ2-1, with D unclear. Germline V gene sequence: CDR1 SGHNT, CDR2 YYREEE (reference sequence). Trimming shortened V by 4 bases and J by 0 bases, and 11 bases separated the two germline ends. CDR3 length: 15 amino acids. The CDR3 nucleotides are TGTGCCAGCAGCCCAACCGTGAGCTCCTACAATGAGCAGTTCTTC. It yields the protein CASSPTVSSYNEQFF. The entire variable domain, with the rest obtained from reference TRBV5-4 and TRBJ2-1, is as follows: ETGVTQSPTHLIKTRGQQVTLRCSSQSGHNTVSWYQQALGQGPQFIFQYYREEENGRGNFPPRFSGLQFPNYSSELNVNALELDDSALYLCASSPTVSSYNEQFFGPGTRLTVL.